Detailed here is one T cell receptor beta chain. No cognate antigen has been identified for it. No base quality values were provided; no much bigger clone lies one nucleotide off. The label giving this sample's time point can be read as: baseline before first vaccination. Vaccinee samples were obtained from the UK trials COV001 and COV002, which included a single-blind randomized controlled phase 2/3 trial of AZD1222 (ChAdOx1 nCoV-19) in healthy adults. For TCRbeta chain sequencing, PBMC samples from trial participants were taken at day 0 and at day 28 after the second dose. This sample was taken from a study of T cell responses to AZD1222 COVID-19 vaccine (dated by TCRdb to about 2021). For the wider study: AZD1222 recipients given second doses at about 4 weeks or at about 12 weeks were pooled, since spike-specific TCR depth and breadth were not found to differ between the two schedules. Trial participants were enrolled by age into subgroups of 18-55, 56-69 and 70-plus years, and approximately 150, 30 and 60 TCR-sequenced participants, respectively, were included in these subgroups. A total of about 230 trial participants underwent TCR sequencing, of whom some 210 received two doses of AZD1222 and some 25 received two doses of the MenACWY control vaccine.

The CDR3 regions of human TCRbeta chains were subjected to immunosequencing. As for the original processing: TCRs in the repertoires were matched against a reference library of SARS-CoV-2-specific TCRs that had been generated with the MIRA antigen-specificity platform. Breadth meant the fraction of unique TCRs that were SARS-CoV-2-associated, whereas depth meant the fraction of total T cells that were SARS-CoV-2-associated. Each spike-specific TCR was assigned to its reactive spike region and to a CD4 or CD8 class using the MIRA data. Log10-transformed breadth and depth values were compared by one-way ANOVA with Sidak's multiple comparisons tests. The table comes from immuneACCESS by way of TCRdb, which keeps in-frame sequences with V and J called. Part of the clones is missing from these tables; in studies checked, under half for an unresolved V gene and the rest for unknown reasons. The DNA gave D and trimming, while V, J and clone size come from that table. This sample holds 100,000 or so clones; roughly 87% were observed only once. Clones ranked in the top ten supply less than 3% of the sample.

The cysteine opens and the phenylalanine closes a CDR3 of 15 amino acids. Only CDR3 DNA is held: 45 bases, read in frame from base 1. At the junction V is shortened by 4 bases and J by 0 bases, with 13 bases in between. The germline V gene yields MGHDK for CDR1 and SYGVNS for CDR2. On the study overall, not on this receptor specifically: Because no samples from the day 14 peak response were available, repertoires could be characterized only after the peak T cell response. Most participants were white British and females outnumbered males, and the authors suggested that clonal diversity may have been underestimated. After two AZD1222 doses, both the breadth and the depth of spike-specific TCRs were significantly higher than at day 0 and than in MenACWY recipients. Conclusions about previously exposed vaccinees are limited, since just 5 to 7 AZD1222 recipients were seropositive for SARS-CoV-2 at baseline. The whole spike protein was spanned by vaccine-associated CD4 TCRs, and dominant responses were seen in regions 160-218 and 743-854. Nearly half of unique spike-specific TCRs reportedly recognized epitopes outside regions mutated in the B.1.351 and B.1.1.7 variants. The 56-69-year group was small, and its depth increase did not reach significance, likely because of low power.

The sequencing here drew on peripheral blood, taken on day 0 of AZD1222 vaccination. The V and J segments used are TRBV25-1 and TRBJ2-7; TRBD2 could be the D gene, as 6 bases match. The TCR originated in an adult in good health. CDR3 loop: CASSASDGSSYEQYF. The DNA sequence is TGTGCCAGCAGTGCCTCGGACGGGAGCTCCTACGAGCAGTACTTC.